These 16 T cell receptor beta chains came from one sample sequenced in a study of shared clonotypes between healthy human individuals. Profiling relied on immunoSEQ multiplex PCR, and the TCRdb table lists in-frame clones only, not all of them. The profile covers about 2.3 million clones, with around 93% appearing a single time and approximately 0.41% taken by the ten largest. Sequencing was performed on naive CD4+ T cells from PBMCs. Subset here: CD45RA+ positively selected. The receptor set was obtained from a man younger than 35 in good health. Some clones in this sample may be carry-over from other donors' samples.

J is TRBJ2-7 and V is TRBV28; a weak D match, TRBD1 (6 bases). CDR3 length: 15 amino acids. The V end lost 5 bases, the J end lost 4 bases, and 18 bases lay between the germline ends. In germline, CDR1 is MDHEN, CDR2 SYDVKM. Written as DNA, the CDR3 is TGTGCCAGCAGTCTTTACAGGGAGCATGGATACGAGCAGTACTTC. Protein sequence: CASSLYREHGYEQYF.

This clone was recorded once. The genes are TRBV5-1 and TRBJ2-7, with 12 bases lining up with TRBD2. The CDR3 has 16 amino acids. In germline, CDR1 is SGHRS, CDR2 YFSETQ. The ends lost 2 bases at V and 2 bases at J; junction bases unmatched: 5. The CDR3 is CASSFTTSGSTYEQYF. CDR3 nucleotide sequence: TGCGCCAGCAGCTTCACGACTAGCGGGAGCACCTACGAGCAGTACTTC.

J is TRBJ1-3 and V is TRBV9; TRBD1 might be the D (6 bases). The CDR3 is made up of 15 amino acids. Germline lookup yields CDR1 SGDLS and CDR2 YYNGEE. V lost 0 bases to trimming and J lost 4 bases, with 11 bases between them. The CDR3 sequence: CASSVDRVKGNTIYF. In nucleotides, the CDR3 is TGTGCCAGCAGCGTAGACAGGGTCAAAGGAAACACCATATATTTT. Variable domain in full (rest from reference TRBV9 and TRBJ1-3): DSGVTQTPKHLITATGQRVTLRCSPRSGDLSVYWYQQSLDQGLQFLIQYYNGEERAKGNILERFSAQQFPDLHSELNLSSLELGDSALYFCASSVDRVKGNTIYFGEGSWLTVV.

The J gene is TRBJ2-3, the V gene TRBV5-1, with D tentatively TRBD2 (6 bases). From germline, CDR1 is SGHRS and CDR2 YFSETQ. Trimming cost V 6 bases and J 0 bases, with 32 bases left between them. The CDR3 spans 21 residues. CDR3: CASTRGGAALLGGASTDTQYF. In DNA form, the CDR3 reads TGCGCCAGCACCCGAGGTGGGGCAGCACTTTTGGGGGGTGCTAGCACAGATACGCAGTATTTT.

This clone occurred a few times. This sequence joins TRBV25-1 and TRBJ1-1, with 8 bases aligning to TRBD1. This CDR3 has 12 amino acids. The J segment lost 4 bases and the V segment lost 7 bases, leaving 2 bases of the junction unmatched. Germline CDR1 MGHDK, CDR2 SYGVNS. The CDR3 DNA sequence: TGTGCCAGCATCGACAGGGGCACTGAAGCTTTCTTT. Residues: CASIDRGTEAFF.

This clone came up once. The J gene is TRBJ2-7, the V gene TRBV5-4; perhaps TRBD2 as D (6 bases). Germline-derived CDR1 and CDR2 are SGHNT and YYREEE (reference sequence). V was pared by 0 bases and J by 7 bases, with 11 bases between. This CDR3 is 13 amino acids long. The DNA of the CDR3 is TGTGCCAGCAGCTTGGTCGGGGGTGGGGAGCAGTACTTC. Protein: CASSLVGGGEQYF.

As concerns this clone: Within the sample, other DNA sequences also encode this same CDR3. The chain joins TRBV18 to TRBJ1-4, with 7 bases lining up with TRBD1. V dropped 3 bases and J dropped 7; count of bases not matched to a gene: 5. The germline CDR1 and CDR2 sequences are KGHSH and LQKENI. The CDR3 is 14 amino acids. The CDR3 sequence is CASSPRQGSEKLFF. CDR3 nucleotide sequence: TGTGCCAGCTCACCTCGACAGGGCAGTGAAAAACTGTTTTTT.

This chain joins TRBV4-2 and TRBJ2-1, with 12 bases identical to TRBD2. The CDR3 runs 19 residues. V lost 1 base, J lost 4 bases, and 11 bases stayed unmatched. Looked up from germline, CDR1 is LGHNA and CDR2 is YNFKEQ. The CDR3 nucleotides are TGTGCCAGCAGCCAAGTAGGCCAGGGACTAGCGGGCCGTTACAATGAGCAGTTCTTC. As protein: CASSQVGQGLAGRYNEQFF.

This clone was seen just once. This chain's CDR3 is CASTKQRDEAFF. CDR3 sequence (DNA): TGTGCCAGCACCAAACAACGAGATGAAGCTTTCTTT. The V gene is TRBV28, the J gene TRBJ1-1; D gene unclear. There are 12 residues in the CDR3. Germline CDR1 is MDHEN and CDR2 is SYDVKM. V dropped 7 bases and J dropped 7 bases, with 13 bases sitting between them.

CDR3 region: CASSAGTGAGANVLTF. The CDR3 DNA follows: TGCGCCAGCAGCGCCGGGACAGGGGCTGGGGCCAACGTCCTGACTTTC. The V and J genes are TRBV5-1 and TRBJ2-6; 10 bases match TRBD1. This CDR3 has 16 amino acids. Germline V gives CDR1 SGHRS, CDR2 YFSETQ. V lost 4 bases and J lost 2; bases outside the gene matches: 3.

The chain carries TRBV9 and TRBJ2-3, with a tentative D call TRBD1 (7 bases). The CDR3 has 15 residues. The germline gives CDR1 SGDLS, CDR2 YYNGEE. V lost 3 bases and J 5 bases, leaving 16 bases between the germline ends. The CDR3 nucleotides are TGTGCCAGCAGCGCCCGTATCCAGGGGGGAGATACGCAGTATTTT. Protein: CASSARIQGGDTQYF.

The chain uses TRBV14 and TRBJ2-7, with TRBD1 identical over 9 bases. Trimming at V came to 0 bases and at J to 5 bases, leaving 8 bases not matched to a gene. This CDR3 contains 16 residues. Germline-derived CDR1 and CDR2 are SGHDN and FVKESK. CDR3 protein: CASSQDMGQGPDEQYF. The CDR3 DNA is TGTGCCAGCAGCCAAGACATGGGACAGGGCCCCGACGAGCAGTACTTC.

The chain joins TRBV6-1 to TRBJ2-7; 7 bases align to TRBD2. Germline CDR1 and CDR2: MNHNS and SASEGT. The CDR3 runs to 14 residues. Trimming took 7 bases from V and 5 from J; bases not matched to a gene: 11. DNA for the CDR3: TGTGCCAGCACTCCCTCGGGACTATTGAACGAGCAGTACTTC. Encoded protein: CASTPSGLLNEQYF.

The chain links TRBV6-1 to TRBJ2-7; D is perhaps TRBD1 (6 bases). The V and J ends lost 0 bases and 7 bases respectively, with 22 bases between them. The CDR3 covers 17 residues. Germline assignment: CDR1 MNHNS and CDR2 SASEGT. The DNA of the CDR3 is TGTGCCAGCAGTGAAGCGAGACAGCGGCAGGGGACGGGGGAGCAGTACTTC. Protein sequence: CASSEARQRQGTGEQYF.

The gene calls are TRBV29-1 and TRBJ2-3; D remains unclear. V was shortened by 7 bases and J by 0 bases, with 14 bases between the two germline ends. This CDR3 has 14 amino acids. Germline V gene data show CDR1 as SQVTM and CDR2 as ANQGSEA. The CDR3 nucleotides read TGCAGCGCCGCTCGGGCCTCTAGCACAGATACGCAGTATTTT. It encodes CSAARASSTDTQYF.

This sequence joins TRBV14 and TRBJ2-1, with 9 bases matching TRBD2. From germline, CDR1 is SGHDN and CDR2 FVKESK. CDR3 length: 15 amino acids. V lost 4 bases and J lost 6; bases outside the gene matches: 7. CDR3 sequence (DNA): TGTGCCAGCAGCCCGCTAGCGGGGTCGACCAATGAGCAGTTCTTC. Its translation: CASSPLAGSTNEQFF.